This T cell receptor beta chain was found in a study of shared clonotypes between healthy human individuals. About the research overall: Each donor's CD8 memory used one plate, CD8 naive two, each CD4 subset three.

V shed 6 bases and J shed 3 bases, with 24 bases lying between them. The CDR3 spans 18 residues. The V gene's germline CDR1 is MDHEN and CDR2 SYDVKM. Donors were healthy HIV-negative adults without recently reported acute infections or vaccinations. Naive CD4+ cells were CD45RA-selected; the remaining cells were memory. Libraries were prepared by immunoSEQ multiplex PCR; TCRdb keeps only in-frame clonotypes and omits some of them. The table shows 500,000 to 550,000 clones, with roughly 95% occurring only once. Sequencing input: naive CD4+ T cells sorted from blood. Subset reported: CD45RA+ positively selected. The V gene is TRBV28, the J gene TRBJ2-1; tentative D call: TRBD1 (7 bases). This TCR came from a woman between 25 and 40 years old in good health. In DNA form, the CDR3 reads TGTGCCAGCAGCGGTGCAGGGGGGTCGATCAAAGACTACAATGAGCAGTTCTTC. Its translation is CASSGAGGSIKDYNEQFF. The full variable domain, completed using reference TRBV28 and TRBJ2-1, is DVKVTQSSRYLVKRTGEKVFLECVQDMDHENMFWYRQDPGLGLRLIYFSYDVKMKEKGDIPEGYSVSREKKERFSLILESASTNQTSMYLCASSGAGGSIKDYNEQFFGPGTRLTVL.